The 32 T cell receptor beta chains listed next were all sequenced from one sample in a study of PD-1 blockade in classical Hodgkin lymphoma. There was relapse after autologous stem cell transplantation in every patient, and there was variation in brentuximab vedotin exposure. Assay used: immunoSEQ multiplex PCR; TCRdb lists only in-frame clones, some missing. The repertoire holds 20,000 to 25,000 clones, with 69% as singletons. The input for sequencing was peripheral blood mononuclear cells (PBMCs), taken at baseline. The receptors here all came from a human donor with classical Hodgkin lymphoma.

This clone has a handful of counts. This CDR3 is CASGGGAVEFF. CDR3 DNA sequence: TGTGCCAGCGGCGGGGGGGCCGTTGAGTTCTTC. The chain has TRBV6-5 and TRBJ2-1; 9 nucleotides line up with TRBD2. This CDR3 is 11 amino acids long. CDR1 is MNHEY and CDR2 is SVGAGI in the germline V gene. V dropped 8 bases and J dropped 14; count of bases not matched to a gene: 7.

This clone has just one count. V and J are TRBV7-6 and TRBJ2-4; 9 nucleotides agree with TRBD1. Germline V CDR1 and CDR2: SGHVS, FNYEAQ. The CDR3 has 14 amino acids. V gave up 4 bases and J gave up 7 bases; unmatched junction bases: 5. The CDR3 region has the DNA TGTGCCAGCAGCTCGGGACAGGGACGGAACATTCAGTACTTC. Translated: CASSSGQGRNIQYF.

The chain couples TRBV7-2 to TRBJ2-3; D gene uncertain. The CDR3 length is 14 residues. Trimming removed 8 bases at V and 0 bases at J, with 12 bases between. CDR1 and CDR2 from the germline V gene are SGHTA and FQGNSA. CDR3 protein: CASRPYRSTDTQYF. CDR3 DNA sequence: TGTGCCAGCCGCCCGTATCGGAGCACAGATACGCAGTATTTT.

This clone was recorded a few times. V is TRBV19 and J is TRBJ2-7, with 9 nucleotides matching TRBD1. V lost 8 bases, J lost 0 bases, and 2 bases stayed unmatched. CDR1 and CDR2 (germline): LNHDA, SQIVND (reference sequence). This CDR3 region has 13 residues. The CDR3 DNA is TGTGCCAGTGGGGACAGGGACTCCTACGAGCAGTACTTC. The encoded protein is CASGDRDSYEQYF. The variable domain in full, with the rest retrieved from reference TRBV19 and TRBJ2-7, is DGGITQSPKYLFRKEGQNVTLSCEQNLNHDAMYWYRQDPGQGLRLIYYSQIVNDFQKGDIAEGYSVSREKKESFPLTVTSAQKNPTAFYLCASGDRDSYEQYFGPGTRLTVT.

This chain joins TRBV2 and TRBJ1-1; possibly TRBD1 for D (5 bases). This CDR3 spans 13 amino acids. Germline V gene data show CDR1 as SNHLY and CDR2 as FYNNEI. Trimming left V 1 base short and J 4 bases short, with 7 bases between. The CDR3 here is CASSEGQLTEAFF. CDR3 bases: TGTGCCAGCAGTGAAGGACAGCTCACTGAAGCTTTCTTT.

The rearrangement joins TRBV9 to TRBJ1-3; D gene unclear. The V gene lost 0 bases and the J gene lost 4 bases, with 2 bases spanning the gap. The CDR3 extends over 12 amino acids. Germline V CDR1 and CDR2: SGDLS, YYNGEE. As DNA, the CDR3 is TGTGCCAGCAGCGTAGAGGGAAACACCATATATTTT. Protein product: CASSVEGNTIYF.

CDR3 protein: CASSEFRQGEQYF. The CDR3 nucleotides are TGTGCCAGCAGTGAATTTCGACAGGGCGAGCAGTACTTC. The J gene is TRBJ2-7, the V gene TRBV25-1; TRBD1 matches at 7 bases. Germline loops: CDR1 MGHDK, CDR2 SYGVNS. The CDR3 runs 13 residues. Germline trimming cut 1 base from V and 6 bases from J; bases unmatched to any gene: 3.

V and J are TRBV6-5 and TRBJ2-7, with D perhaps assigned TRBD1 or TRBD2 (6 bases each). CDR3 size: 15 residues. V lost 0 bases to trimming and J lost 1 base, with 10 bases between them. The germline CDR1 and CDR2 sequences are MNHEY and SVGAGI. The DNA of the CDR3 is TGTGCCAGCAGTTACTCCGGGGGCGGATCCTACGAGCAGTACTTC. Translation gives CASSYSGGGSYEQYF.

This chain links TRBV7-9 with TRBJ2-1; the match to TRBD1 covers 7 bases. Germline V gene sequence: CDR1 SEHNR, CDR2 FQNEAQ (reference sequence). The length of the CDR3 is 15 residues. V gave up 10 bases and J gave up 2 bases; unmatched junction bases: 11. The CDR3: CATTNLGGAYNEQFF. CDR3 bases: TGTGCCACCACGAATTTAGGGGGCGCCTACAATGAGCAGTTCTTC. Full variable domain (outside the CDR3, taken from reference TRBV7-9 and TRBJ2-1): DTGVSQNPRHKITKRGQNVTFRCDPISEHNRLYWYRQTLGQGPEFLTYFQNEAQLEKSRLLSDRFSAERPKGSFSTLEIQRTEQGDSAMYLCATTNLGGAYNEQFFGPGTRLTVL.

The chain carries TRBV10-3 and TRBJ1-1; 7 bases fit TRBD1. The CDR3 has 15 amino acids. V gave up 0 bases and J gave up 4 bases; unmatched junction bases: 5. Germline V CDR1 and CDR2: ENHRY, SYGVKD. Written as DNA, the CDR3 is TGTGCCATCAGTGAGTCGAGTGGGGACAGCACTGAAGCTTTCTTT. Its translation: CAISESSGDSTEAFF.

The chain is built from TRBV11-2 and TRBJ2-1; 7 bases are a match to TRBD1. Germline trimming cut 6 bases from V and 4 bases from J; bases unmatched to any gene: 12. Germline CDR1 is SGHAT and CDR2 is FQNNGV. CDR3 length: 16 amino acids. CDR3 in amino acids: CASRLNRGGLYNEQFF. In DNA form, the CDR3 reads TGTGCCAGCAGACTGAACAGGGGCGGACTTTACAATGAGCAGTTCTTC.

The V and J genes are TRBV28 and TRBJ1-5; 12 bases map to TRBD1. J lost 6 bases, V lost 4 bases, and 7 bases had no gene match. The V gene's germline CDR1 is MDHEN and CDR2 SYDVKM. This CDR3 is built from 16 residues. The CDR3 bases are TGTGCCAGCAGTTCCGGGACAGGGGGCGCCGGTCAGCCCCAGCATTTT. As protein: CASSSGTGGAGQPQHF.

J is TRBJ2-3 and V is TRBV5-1, with D uncertain. The ends were cut back, 5 bases at V and 4 bases at J, with 11 bases in the middle. The CDR3 has 13 amino acids. The germline gives CDR1 SGHRS, CDR2 YFSETQ. CDR3 protein: CASSVATADTQYF. The CDR3 DNA is TGCGCCAGCAGTGTAGCTACGGCAGATACGCAGTATTTT.

The table lists this clone with a few counts. The chain employs TRBV5-4 and TRBJ2-1; 9 nucleotides agree with TRBD2. V lost 0 bases and J lost 6; bases outside the gene matches: 4. The germline CDR1 and CDR2 sequences are SGHNT and YYREEE (reference sequence). CDR3 length equals 15 residues. The CDR3 DNA sequence: TGTGCCAGCAGCTTGGGGCTAGCGGGGCTCAATGAGCAGTTCTTC. It is translated as CASSLGLAGLNEQFF.

The chain uses TRBV27 and TRBJ2-2, with unresolved D. Germline CDR1 and CDR2: MNHEY and SMNVEV (reference sequence). The CDR3 has 13 amino acids. Trimming removed 3 bases from V and 1 base from J, with 3 bases in between. DNA of the CDR3: TGTGCCAGCAGTTTTAGGAACACCGGGGAGCTGTTTTTT. Its translation: CASSFRNTGELFF.

The chain employs TRBV11-2 and TRBJ2-7; D remains unclear. CDR3 size: 15 residues. The V and J ends lost 0 bases and 0 bases respectively, with 9 bases between them. Per the germline V gene, CDR1 is SGHAT and CDR2 is FQNNGV. Written as DNA, the CDR3 is TGTGCCAGCAGCTTAGATTTCAGTTACTCCTACGAGCAGTACTTC. Its protein is CASSLDFSYSYEQYF.

The chain employs TRBV4-3 and TRBJ2-7; 8 nucleotides agree with TRBD2. The germline CDR1 and CDR2 sequences are LGHNA and YSLEER. V trimming: 0 bases; J trimming: 3 bases; junction bases outside the gene matches: 7. This CDR3 is 16 amino acids long. The CDR3 is CASSQEVSGGVYEQYF. CDR3 nucleotide sequence: TGCGCCAGCAGCCAAGAGGTCTCCGGGGGGGTCTACGAGCAGTACTTC.

CDR3 in DNA: TGTGCCAGCAGCGTCACAGGGCTCGACACTGAAGCTTTCTTT. This codes for CASSVTGLDTEAFF. The V and J genes are TRBV9 and TRBJ1-1; tentatively, D is TRBD1 (6 bases). With 2 bases removed from V and 3 bases from J, the gap between germline ends came to 11 bases. From germline, CDR1 is SGDLS and CDR2 YYNGEE. This CDR3 spans 14 amino acids. Full variable domain (remainder filled in from reference TRBV9 and TRBJ1-1): DSGVTQTPKHLITATGQRVTLRCSPRSGDLSVYWYQQSLDQGLQFLIQYYNGEERAKGNILERFSAQQFPDLHSELNLSSLELGDSALYFCASSVTGLDTEAFFGQGTRLTVV.

V usage is TRBV5-1 and J usage is TRBJ2-2; D may be TRBD1 (6 bases). CDR1 SGHRS and CDR2 YFSETQ come from the germline V gene. This CDR3 region has 16 residues. V lost 1 base and J lost 7, with 17 bases in between. CDR3 in DNA: TGCGCCAGCAGCTTGTTAGGCCCAGGGGTGAACGGGGAGCTGTTTTTT. Amino acid sequence: CASSLLGPGVNGELFF.

This clone is deemed medium-sized. The chain is built from TRBV7-8 and TRBJ2-7, with D maybe TRBD1 (6 bases). Trimming stripped 2 bases from V and 5 bases from J, with 13 bases between. Germline V gene sequence: CDR1 SGHVS, CDR2 FQNEAQ. The CDR3 loop spans 14 amino acids. CDR3 amino acids: CASSLTGSEDEQYF. The CDR3 DNA is TGTGCCAGCAGCTTAACAGGGAGCGAGGACGAGCAGTACTTC.

V is TRBV11-1 and J is TRBJ2-2, with D maybe TRBD2 (5 bases). V lost 8 bases, J lost 4 bases, and 14 bases lay in between. Germline CDR1 and CDR2: SGHAT and FQDESV (reference sequence). The CDR3 contains 14 residues. The CDR3 is CASRVMGSTGELFF. CDR3 coding DNA: TGTGCCAGCCGCGTTATGGGGAGCACCGGGGAGCTGTTTTTT.

By its share, this clone is medium-sized. The V call is TRBV10-3, the J call TRBJ2-6; weak D call: TRBD2 (5 bases). V shed 0 bases and J shed 0 bases, with 6 bases lying between them. The germline CDR1 and CDR2 sequences are ENHRY and SYGVKD. The CDR3 spans 16 residues. In DNA, the CDR3 is TGTGCCATCAGTGAGTCGAGGGACTCTGGGGCCAACGTCCTGACTTTC. Its translation: CAISESRDSGANVLTF.

The V call is TRBV7-6, the J call TRBJ2-7, with a weak D call TRBD2 (6 bases). V lost 2 bases and J lost 0, with 11 bases in between. The CDR3 contains 15 residues. Looked up from germline, CDR1 is SGHVS and CDR2 is FNYEAQ. Here the CDR3 reads CASSLNAGNSYEQYF. CDR3 nucleotides: TGTGCCAGCAGCTTAAATGCGGGGAACTCCTACGAGCAGTACTTC.

This chain connects TRBV6-5 to TRBJ2-7; a weak D match, TRBD1 (7 bases). This CDR3 contains 15 residues. Germline-derived CDR1 and CDR2 are MNHEY and SVGAGI. Trimming shortened V by 7 bases and J by 9 bases, and 25 bases separated the two germline ends. CDR3 residues: CASKRGGTAVDGQYF. The CDR3 DNA sequence: TGTGCCAGCAAGAGAGGGGGGACAGCCGTAGATGGGCAGTACTTC.

This chain links TRBV23-1 with TRBJ1-2; tentative D call: TRBD1 (5 bases). TRBV23-1 is an ORF, with its function uncertain. The CDR3 spans 17 residues. The ends were cut back, 3 bases at V and 4 bases at J, with 21 bases in the middle. The CDR3 nucleotides read TGCGCCAGCAGTCAGCGCGAGGGACCAAGGTCGAGCTATGGCTACACCTTC. It is translated as CASSQREGPRSSYGYTF.

This clone was found a few times. The chain uses TRBV5-5 and TRBJ2-1; the D is unclear. The CDR3 consists of 13 residues. Germline lookup yields CDR1 SGHKS and CDR2 YYEKEE (reference sequence). With 4 bases removed from V and 8 bases from J, the gap between germline ends came to 13 bases. The CDR3 nucleotides read TGTGCCAGCAGCCAATGGTCCTTAGATGAGCAGTTCTTC. It specifies CASSQWSLDEQFF.

The V and J genes are TRBV6-6 and TRBJ1-5, with D possibly TRBD1 on 5 matching bases. The CDR3 is 13 residues long. The V gene lost 4 bases and the J gene lost 4 bases, with 8 bases spanning the gap. From germline, CDR1 is MNHNY and CDR2 SVGAGI (reference sequence). The CDR3 spells CASSLTGNQPQHF. For the CDR3, the DNA is TGTGCCAGCAGTTTAACAGGTAATCAGCCCCAGCATTTT.

The CDR3 nucleotides are TGTGCCTGGAGTGTTGGGACAGGGTATATTAACACTGAAGCTTTCTTT. It is translated as CAWSVGTGYINTEAFF. The gene calls are TRBV30 and TRBJ1-1; 9 bases agree with TRBD1. CDR1 GTSNPN and CDR2 SVGIG come from the germline V gene (reference sequence). V dropped 0 bases and J dropped 2; count of bases not matched to a gene: 7. The CDR3 loop spans 16 amino acids.

The rearrangement links TRBV6-1 to TRBJ1-1; 7 bases are shared with TRBD1. Germline V CDR1 and CDR2: MNHNS, SASEGT. CDR3 length: 14 residues. J lost 0 bases, V lost 7 bases, and 5 bases had no gene match. The CDR3: CASTRDRLNTEAFF. The CDR3, as DNA: TGTGCCAGCACCCGGGACAGATTGAACACTGAAGCTTTCTTT.

The CDR3 DNA is TGTGCCAGCAGCTTAGGCGTGGGTATGGGCGAAATTGGGAACACTGAAGCTTTCTTT. It codes for CASSLGVGMGEIGNTEAFF. The gene calls are TRBV13 and TRBJ1-1; D is undetermined. The CDR3 covers 19 residues. Looked up from germline, CDR1 is PRHDT and CDR2 is FYEKMQ (reference sequence). The V end lost 0 bases, the J end lost 1 base, and 21 bases lay between the germline ends. Combining the CDR3 with reference TRBV13 and TRBJ1-1 gives the whole variable domain AAGVIQSPRHLIKEKRETATLKCYPIPRHDTVYWYQQGPGQDPQFLISFYEKMQSDKGSIPDRFSAQQFSDYHSELNMSSLELGDSALYFCASSLGVGMGEIGNTEAFFGQGTRLTVV.

This clone has only a few counts. Other DNA sequences in this sample translate to the same CDR3. The gene calls are TRBV7-9 and TRBJ1-2, with TRBD1 matching 9 bases. Germline V gene lookup returns CDR1 SEHNR and CDR2 FQNEAQ (reference sequence). The CDR3 loop spans 16 amino acids. Trimming at V came to 3 bases and at J to 6 bases, leaving 11 bases not matched to a gene. The DNA for the CDR3 is TGTGCCAGCAGCTTTACCACCGGGACAGGGTTGAATGGCTACACCTTC. Translation gives CASSFTTGTGLNGYTF. Based on the CDR3 plus reference TRBV7-9 and TRBJ1-2, the full variable domain is DTGVSQNPRHKITKRGQNVTFRCDPISEHNRLYWYRQTLGQGPEFLTYFQNEAQLEKSRLLSDRFSAERPKGSFSTLEIQRTEQGDSAMYLCASSFTTGTGLNGYTFGSGTRLTVV.

This clone has just a few counts. The junction and the germline gene differ at one end; a read error may be behind it. V is TRBV7-7 and J is TRBJ2-3; D unclear. Germline lookup yields CDR1 SSHAT and CDR2 FNYEAQ (reference sequence). CDR3 length equals 14 residues. As DNA, the CDR3 is TGTGCTAGCAGCTTAACCCTGGGGTGGGATACGCAGTATTTT. Protein product: CASSLTLGWDTQYF.